These 27 T cell receptor beta chains originate from one sample sequenced in a study of human T cells and chemical hapten exposure. The sample's time point: patch test 2, 6 weeks after DPC sensitization. Treatment described: therapeutic diphenylcyclopropenone sensitization with weekly scalp DPC. TCRdb passed the RACE reads through MiXCR, listing each CDR3 protein once. The sample yields fewer than 150,000 distinct CDR3 sequences, about 12% seen once. The sample here was whole blood, taken in connection with sensitization to the hapten diphenylcyclopropenone (DPC). The origin of the receptors is a woman aged 50 to 60 with alopecia areata. Some clones in this sample may be carry-over from other donors' samples.

This clonotype has a handful of counts. This sequence joins TRBV10-3 and TRBJ2-3; D is perhaps TRBD2 (5 bases). V was cut by 7 bases and J by 2 bases, with 10 bases left in between. Germline lookup yields CDR1 ENHRY and CDR2 SYGVKD. This CDR3 has 13 amino acids. In DNA, the CDR3 is TGTGCCATCATGGCGGGTCCCACAGATACGCAGTATTTT. Its protein is CAIMAGPTDTQYF.

In this sample, this clonotype turned up many times. The V gene is TRBV5-1, the J gene TRBJ2-3, with TRBD1 matching 8 bases. The germline gives CDR1 SGHRS, CDR2 YFSETQ. The CDR3 covers 14 residues. The V and J ends lost 4 bases and 3 bases, in that order; junction bases with no gene match: 4. CDR3 protein: CASSADRGTDTQYF. CDR3 DNA sequence: TGCGCCAGCAGCGCCGACAGGGGTACAGATACGCAGTATTTT.

The chain is built from TRBV5-1 and TRBJ2-5; D perhaps matches TRBD2 (6 bases). The germline gives CDR1 SGHRS, CDR2 YFSETQ. CDR3 length equals 15 residues. V was shortened by 10 bases and J by 4 bases, with 23 bases between the two germline ends. Here the CDR3 reads CASRAGTRSLETQYF. The CDR3 nucleotides are TGCGCCTCAAGGGCGGGAACCCGCTCCCTAGAGACCCAGTACTTC.

V and J are TRBV7-3 and TRBJ2-7; D is unresolved. Germline V gene sequence: CDR1 SGHTA, CDR2 FQGTGA. Between the trimmed V and J ends, which lost 5 bases and 6 bases, there was a span of 17 bases. The CDR3 sequence is 14 residues long. The CDR3 protein is CASSLQTQFPEQYF. CDR3 coding DNA: TGTGCCAGCAGCCTCCAGACTCAATTCCCCGAGCAGTACTTC.

In this sample, this clonotype turned up a few times. V is TRBV27 and J is TRBJ2-7; D not resolved. CDR3 length: 11 amino acids. Trimming took off 7 bases at V and 8 bases at J, with 12 bases between the two ends. Germline CDR1 and CDR2: MNHEY and SMNVEV (reference sequence). CDR3 amino acids: CASKLLGQQYF. CDR3 DNA sequence: TGTGCCAGCAAGCTACTCGGGCAGCAGTACTTC.

The chain combines TRBV5-1 with TRBJ2-6; D uncertain. The V gene lost 1 base and the J gene lost 4 bases, with 9 bases spanning the gap. Germline V gene lookup returns CDR1 SGHRS and CDR2 YFSETQ. The CDR3 sequence is 15 residues long. CDR3 amino acids: CASSLFESGANVLTF. CDR3 sequence (DNA): TGCGCCAGCAGCTTGTTCGAGTCGGGGGCCAACGTCCTGACTTTC. The full variable domain, in which reference TRBV5-1 and TRBJ2-6 provide the parts outside the CDR3, is KAGVTQTPRYLIKTRGQQVTLSCSPISGHRSVSWYQQTPGQGLQFLFEYFSETQRNKGNFPGRFSGRQFSNSRSEMNVSTLELGDSALYLCASSLFESGANVLTFGAGSRLTVL.

The chain couples TRBV9 to TRBJ2-5; D is undetermined. V lost 3 bases and J 4 bases, leaving 16 bases between the germline ends. In germline, CDR1 is SGDLS, CDR2 YYNGEE. The CDR3 is 15 amino acids. CDR3 amino acids: CASSANVGTGETQYF. In DNA, the CDR3 is TGTGCCAGCAGCGCCAATGTAGGAACTGGAGAGACCCAGTACTTC.

This clonotype was observed a few times. The gene calls are TRBV7-2 and TRBJ2-1, with 8 bases matching TRBD1. The germline CDR1 and CDR2 sequences are SGHTA and FQGNSA. This CDR3 is built from 14 residues. The ends lost 3 bases at V and 8 bases at J; junction bases unmatched: 6. The CDR3 coding sequence is TGTGCCAGCAGCTTGACAGGGGACTCGGATGAGCAGTTCTTC. Its translation: CASSLTGDSDEQFF.

In its sample, this clonotype was seen many times. V and J are TRBV18 and TRBJ1-1; weak D call: TRBD1 (5 bases). This CDR3 contains 14 residues. In germline, CDR1 is KGHSH, CDR2 LQKENI. The V gene lost 2 bases and the J gene lost 7 bases, with 14 bases spanning the gap. CDR3 bases: TGTGCCAGCTCACCAGAAGCAGGGCGGGTTGAAGCTTTCTTT. This sequence encodes CASSPEAGRVEAFF.

The chain has TRBV12-5 and TRBJ1-6; 11 bases match TRBD1. The CDR3 consists of 16 residues. The ends lost 1 base at V and 14 bases at J; junction bases unmatched: 10. Germline assignment: CDR1 LGHNT and CDR2 FRNRAP. The CDR3 DNA sequence: TGTGCTAGTGGTTTGGGGACCGGGACAGGGGGATCAACCCTCCACTTT. This encodes CASGLGTGTGGSTLHF. The whole variable domain, filled in from reference TRBV12-5 and TRBJ1-6, reads DARVTQTPRHKVTEMGQEVTMRCQPILGHNTVFWYRQTMMQGLELLAYFRNRAPLDDSGMPKDRFSAEMPDATLATLKIQPSEPRDSAVYFCASGLGTGTGGSTLHFGNGTRLTVT.

This clonotype was seen only a few times. The J gene is TRBJ2-3, the V gene TRBV7-2; 11 nucleotides line up with TRBD2. Germline V gene sequence: CDR1 SGHTA, CDR2 FQGNSA. The junction had 5 bases not matched to a gene; V was cut back by 5 bases and J by 4 bases. This CDR3 spans 15 amino acids. CDR3 sequence: CASSTSGSSADTQYF. The CDR3 DNA reads as TGTGCCAGCAGCACTAGCGGGAGTTCGGCAGATACGCAGTATTTT.

This clonotype was picked up one time. The chain has TRBV20-1 and TRBJ2-1, with D possibly being TRBD2 (5 bases). V shed 3 bases and J shed 4 bases, with 16 bases lying between them. The CDR3 is 15 residues long. Per the germline V gene, CDR1 is DFQATT and CDR2 is SNEGSKA (reference sequence). In DNA form, the CDR3 reads TGCAGTGCTAGGGCTACTAGGACCCTATACAATGAGCAGTTCTTC. Translation: CSARATRTLYNEQFF.

This clonotype was seen only a few times. This rearrangement joins TRBV29-1 to TRBJ1-1; D unresolved. The germline gives CDR1 SQVTM, CDR2 ANQGSEA. Trimming took 3 bases from V and 1 from J, leaving 9 bases between them. The CDR3 length is 13 residues. CDR3: CSVESQPNTEAFF. The CDR3 nucleotides read TGCAGCGTTGAGAGCCAGCCGAACACTGAAGCTTTCTTT.

This chain connects TRBV18 to TRBJ1-4; maybe TRBD1 (6 bases). Trimming took 3 bases from V and 0 from J, leaving 8 bases between them. Germline V gene lookup returns CDR1 KGHSH and CDR2 LQKENI. The CDR3 length is 15 residues. CDR3 sequence reads: CASSPRQATNEKLFF. CDR3 DNA sequence: TGTGCCAGCTCACCCCGACAGGCAACTAATGAAAAACTGTTTTTT.

The chain carries TRBV20-1 and TRBJ2-1; 11 bases are a match to TRBD2. The CDR3 covers 14 residues. Looked up from germline, CDR1 is DFQATT and CDR2 is SNEGSKA (reference sequence). V lost 4 bases and J lost 6; bases outside the gene matches: 5. The CDR3 sequence is CSAIAGGQGNEQFF. CDR3 nucleotides: TGCAGTGCTATAGCGGGAGGGCAGGGCAATGAGCAGTTCTTC.

This clonotype was counted ten times or more. This chain links TRBV6-1 with TRBJ1-2; 11 nucleotides match TRBD1. The CDR3 extends over 15 amino acids. V lost 4 bases, J lost 3 bases, and 4 bases stayed unmatched. Germline values: CDR1 MNHNS, CDR2 SASEGT. The CDR3 spells CASSARTGGDYGYTF. CDR3 in DNA: TGTGCCAGCAGTGCCCGGACAGGGGGCGACTATGGCTACACCTTC.

The genes are TRBV6-5 and TRBJ2-3; 13 nucleotides match TRBD2. Germline V gene lookup returns CDR1 MNHEY and CDR2 SVGAGI. V was clipped by 6 bases and J by 4 bases; unmatched bases: 7. This CDR3 is built from 16 residues. The CDR3 bases are TGTGCCAGCAGAGACACTAGCGGGAGGGCTGCAGATACGCAGTATTTT. Its translation: CASRDTSGRAADTQYF.

This chain joins TRBV29-1 and TRBJ2-7; no firm D call. Trimming cost V 4 bases and J 0 bases, with 7 bases left between them. The CDR3 contains 12 residues. Per germline, CDR1 SQVTM and CDR2 ANQGSEA. The CDR3 region has the DNA TGCAGCGTTGTGGTTACCTCCTACGAGCAGTACTTC. It is translated as CSVVVTSYEQYF.

About this clonotype itself: At one of its ends the junction is not consistent with the germline gene, which may arise from a read error. J is TRBJ1-6 and V is TRBV7-3; D is possibly TRBD1 (5 bases). The CDR3 consists of 14 residues. CDR1 SGHTA and CDR2 FQGTGA come from the germline V gene. This chain's CDR3 is CACSLWGRDSPLHF. CDR3 nucleotides: TGTGCCTGCAGCTTGTGGGGCCGGGATTCACCCCTCCACTTT. Supplemented by reference TRBV7-3 and TRBJ1-6, the full variable domain reads GAGVSQTPSNKVTEKGKYVELRCDPISGHTALYWYRQSLGQGPEFLIYFQGTGAADDSGLPNDRFFAVRPEGSVSTLKIQRTERGDSAVYLCACSLWGRDSPLHFGNGTRLTVT.

This clonotype has a count of ten or more. The J gene is TRBJ2-4, the V gene TRBV6-2 or TRBV6-3, with TRBD2 identical over 10 bases. The CDR3 has 18 amino acids. CDR1 and CDR2 (germline): MNHEY, SVGEGT. Losses at the gene ends were 2 bases for V and 0 bases for J; bases not matched to a gene: 7. CDR3 region: CASSYGAGTSEAKNIQYF. CDR3 DNA sequence: TGTGCCAGCAGTTACGGTGCAGGGACTAGCGAAGCCAAAAACATTCAGTACTTC.

This clonotype was detected a few times. This chain links TRBV6-5 with TRBJ2-1; perhaps D is TRBD1 or TRBD2 (7 bases each). Trimming stripped 6 bases from V and 6 bases from J, with 18 bases between. Germline V gene lookup returns CDR1 MNHEY and CDR2 SVGAGI. This CDR3 comprises 15 residues. Here the CDR3 DNA reads TGTGCCAGCAGGCCCCACAGGGGAGGGTCCAATGAGCAGTTCTTC. It is translated as CASRPHRGGSNEQFF.

A few counts support this clonotype. CDR3 region: CASSLGGRGPEAFF. The CDR3 DNA reads as TGTGCCAGCAGCTTGGGAGGCAGGGGGCCTGAAGCTTTCTTT. The rearrangement links TRBV5-4 to TRBJ1-1; 8 positions match TRBD1. Trimming cost V 0 bases and J 6 bases; bases outside gene matches: 4. Germline V lookup: CDR1 SGHNT, CDR2 YYREEE (reference sequence). The CDR3 covers 14 residues. The entire variable domain, with the rest obtained from reference TRBV5-4 and TRBJ1-1, is as follows: ETGVTQSPTHLIKTRGQQVTLRCSSQSGHNTVSWYQQALGQGPQFIFQYYREEENGRGNFPPRFSGLQFPNYSSELNVNALELDDSALYLCASSLGGRGPEAFFGQGTRLTVV.

This clonotype appeared many times. The chain is built from TRBV18 and TRBJ2-1; 14 bases are a match to TRBD2. The CDR3 runs 17 residues. Germline V gives CDR1 KGHSH, CDR2 LQKENI. The V and J ends lost 4 bases and 6 bases, in that order; junction bases with no gene match: 8. The CDR3 DNA sequence: TGTGCCAGCTCACTTATTTCGGGACTAGCGGGAGTCAATGAGCAGTTCTTC. This sequence encodes CASSLISGLAGVNEQFF. The variable domain in full, completed from reference TRBV18 and TRBJ2-1, reads NAGVMQNPRHLVRRRGQEARLRCSPMKGHSHVYWYRQLPEEGLKFMVYLQKENIIDESGMPKERFSAEFPKEGPSILRIQQVVRGDSAAYFCASSLISGLAGVNEQFFGPGTRLTVL.

Comment on this clonotype: A much larger clone differs from this one at a single base, so this may be a read error. This chain connects TRBV5-1 to TRBJ2-7; TRBD2 matches 12 bases. The CDR3 runs to 15 residues. Germline CDR1 and CDR2: SGHRS and YFSETQ. V was pared by 6 bases and J by 6 bases, with 10 bases of the junction left unmatched. CDR3 DNA: TGCGCCAGCACCCCCCGGACTAGCGGGAACTGCGAGCAGTACTTC. This sequence encodes CASTPRTSGNCEQYF.

This clonotype was recorded at least ten times. V usage is TRBV10-3 and J usage is TRBJ1-4; D may be TRBD1 (5 bases). The CDR3 length is 12 residues. V lost 8 bases and J 5 bases, leaving 9 bases between the germline ends. Germline lookup yields CDR1 ENHRY and CDR2 SYGVKD. The CDR3 nucleotides are TGTGCCATCGGGACGGGGAATGAAAAACTGTTTTTT. Protein: CAIGTGNEKLFF.

This clonotype has just a few counts. The chain uses TRBV30 and TRBJ1-1, with 9 bases lining up with TRBD1. The CDR3 is 16 amino acids. V lost 3 bases, J lost 5 bases, and 13 bases stayed unmatched. In germline, CDR1 is GTSNPN, CDR2 SVGIG (reference sequence). The CDR3 DNA is TGTGCCTGGAGGCCAGGGACAGGGAATATGGCGACTGAAGCTTTCTTT. This translates into CAWRPGTGNMATEAFF.

This clonotype has a count of ten or more. The genes are TRBV27 and TRBJ2-1; 8 bases map to TRBD2. V lost 6 bases, J lost 8 bases, and 12 bases stayed unmatched. The CDR3 length is 15 residues. The V gene's germline CDR1 is MNHEY and CDR2 SMNVEV (reference sequence). CDR3 sequence reads: CASSSSGSPVDEQFF. CDR3 in DNA: TGTGCCAGCAGCTCCAGCGGGAGTCCGGTCGATGAGCAGTTCTTC.